This T cell receptor beta chain came from a study of T cell repertoires in cytomegalovirus infection. Study context: Public TCR beta signatures provided an indication of both CMV infection and a matching HLA type.

TCRdb processed the reads anew with MiXCR; each CDR3 protein has one entry. Altogether nearly 650,000 distinct CDR3 sequences are present, approximately 25% being singletons, with the ten largest covering approximately 8%. V gave up 10 bases and J gave up 7 bases; unmatched junction bases: 5. This CDR3 comprises 11 residues. The germline V gene has CDR1 LNHDA and CDR2 SQIVND (reference sequence). Whole-study results and caveats: Cumulative frequency of public TCR beta families picked out carriers of CMV plus the relevant HLA.

For this clonotype: The antigen is unknown.

The origin of this receptor is a human donor in good health (CMV status not recorded). Some clones in this sample may be carry-over from other donors' samples. V and J are TRBV19 and TRBJ1-2; 8 bases are shared with TRBD1. Sequenced sample: CD8+ T cells from PBMCs. CDR3 loop: CATTTGVGYTF. As DNA, the CDR3 is TGTGCCACCACGACAGGGGTTGGCTACACCTTC.